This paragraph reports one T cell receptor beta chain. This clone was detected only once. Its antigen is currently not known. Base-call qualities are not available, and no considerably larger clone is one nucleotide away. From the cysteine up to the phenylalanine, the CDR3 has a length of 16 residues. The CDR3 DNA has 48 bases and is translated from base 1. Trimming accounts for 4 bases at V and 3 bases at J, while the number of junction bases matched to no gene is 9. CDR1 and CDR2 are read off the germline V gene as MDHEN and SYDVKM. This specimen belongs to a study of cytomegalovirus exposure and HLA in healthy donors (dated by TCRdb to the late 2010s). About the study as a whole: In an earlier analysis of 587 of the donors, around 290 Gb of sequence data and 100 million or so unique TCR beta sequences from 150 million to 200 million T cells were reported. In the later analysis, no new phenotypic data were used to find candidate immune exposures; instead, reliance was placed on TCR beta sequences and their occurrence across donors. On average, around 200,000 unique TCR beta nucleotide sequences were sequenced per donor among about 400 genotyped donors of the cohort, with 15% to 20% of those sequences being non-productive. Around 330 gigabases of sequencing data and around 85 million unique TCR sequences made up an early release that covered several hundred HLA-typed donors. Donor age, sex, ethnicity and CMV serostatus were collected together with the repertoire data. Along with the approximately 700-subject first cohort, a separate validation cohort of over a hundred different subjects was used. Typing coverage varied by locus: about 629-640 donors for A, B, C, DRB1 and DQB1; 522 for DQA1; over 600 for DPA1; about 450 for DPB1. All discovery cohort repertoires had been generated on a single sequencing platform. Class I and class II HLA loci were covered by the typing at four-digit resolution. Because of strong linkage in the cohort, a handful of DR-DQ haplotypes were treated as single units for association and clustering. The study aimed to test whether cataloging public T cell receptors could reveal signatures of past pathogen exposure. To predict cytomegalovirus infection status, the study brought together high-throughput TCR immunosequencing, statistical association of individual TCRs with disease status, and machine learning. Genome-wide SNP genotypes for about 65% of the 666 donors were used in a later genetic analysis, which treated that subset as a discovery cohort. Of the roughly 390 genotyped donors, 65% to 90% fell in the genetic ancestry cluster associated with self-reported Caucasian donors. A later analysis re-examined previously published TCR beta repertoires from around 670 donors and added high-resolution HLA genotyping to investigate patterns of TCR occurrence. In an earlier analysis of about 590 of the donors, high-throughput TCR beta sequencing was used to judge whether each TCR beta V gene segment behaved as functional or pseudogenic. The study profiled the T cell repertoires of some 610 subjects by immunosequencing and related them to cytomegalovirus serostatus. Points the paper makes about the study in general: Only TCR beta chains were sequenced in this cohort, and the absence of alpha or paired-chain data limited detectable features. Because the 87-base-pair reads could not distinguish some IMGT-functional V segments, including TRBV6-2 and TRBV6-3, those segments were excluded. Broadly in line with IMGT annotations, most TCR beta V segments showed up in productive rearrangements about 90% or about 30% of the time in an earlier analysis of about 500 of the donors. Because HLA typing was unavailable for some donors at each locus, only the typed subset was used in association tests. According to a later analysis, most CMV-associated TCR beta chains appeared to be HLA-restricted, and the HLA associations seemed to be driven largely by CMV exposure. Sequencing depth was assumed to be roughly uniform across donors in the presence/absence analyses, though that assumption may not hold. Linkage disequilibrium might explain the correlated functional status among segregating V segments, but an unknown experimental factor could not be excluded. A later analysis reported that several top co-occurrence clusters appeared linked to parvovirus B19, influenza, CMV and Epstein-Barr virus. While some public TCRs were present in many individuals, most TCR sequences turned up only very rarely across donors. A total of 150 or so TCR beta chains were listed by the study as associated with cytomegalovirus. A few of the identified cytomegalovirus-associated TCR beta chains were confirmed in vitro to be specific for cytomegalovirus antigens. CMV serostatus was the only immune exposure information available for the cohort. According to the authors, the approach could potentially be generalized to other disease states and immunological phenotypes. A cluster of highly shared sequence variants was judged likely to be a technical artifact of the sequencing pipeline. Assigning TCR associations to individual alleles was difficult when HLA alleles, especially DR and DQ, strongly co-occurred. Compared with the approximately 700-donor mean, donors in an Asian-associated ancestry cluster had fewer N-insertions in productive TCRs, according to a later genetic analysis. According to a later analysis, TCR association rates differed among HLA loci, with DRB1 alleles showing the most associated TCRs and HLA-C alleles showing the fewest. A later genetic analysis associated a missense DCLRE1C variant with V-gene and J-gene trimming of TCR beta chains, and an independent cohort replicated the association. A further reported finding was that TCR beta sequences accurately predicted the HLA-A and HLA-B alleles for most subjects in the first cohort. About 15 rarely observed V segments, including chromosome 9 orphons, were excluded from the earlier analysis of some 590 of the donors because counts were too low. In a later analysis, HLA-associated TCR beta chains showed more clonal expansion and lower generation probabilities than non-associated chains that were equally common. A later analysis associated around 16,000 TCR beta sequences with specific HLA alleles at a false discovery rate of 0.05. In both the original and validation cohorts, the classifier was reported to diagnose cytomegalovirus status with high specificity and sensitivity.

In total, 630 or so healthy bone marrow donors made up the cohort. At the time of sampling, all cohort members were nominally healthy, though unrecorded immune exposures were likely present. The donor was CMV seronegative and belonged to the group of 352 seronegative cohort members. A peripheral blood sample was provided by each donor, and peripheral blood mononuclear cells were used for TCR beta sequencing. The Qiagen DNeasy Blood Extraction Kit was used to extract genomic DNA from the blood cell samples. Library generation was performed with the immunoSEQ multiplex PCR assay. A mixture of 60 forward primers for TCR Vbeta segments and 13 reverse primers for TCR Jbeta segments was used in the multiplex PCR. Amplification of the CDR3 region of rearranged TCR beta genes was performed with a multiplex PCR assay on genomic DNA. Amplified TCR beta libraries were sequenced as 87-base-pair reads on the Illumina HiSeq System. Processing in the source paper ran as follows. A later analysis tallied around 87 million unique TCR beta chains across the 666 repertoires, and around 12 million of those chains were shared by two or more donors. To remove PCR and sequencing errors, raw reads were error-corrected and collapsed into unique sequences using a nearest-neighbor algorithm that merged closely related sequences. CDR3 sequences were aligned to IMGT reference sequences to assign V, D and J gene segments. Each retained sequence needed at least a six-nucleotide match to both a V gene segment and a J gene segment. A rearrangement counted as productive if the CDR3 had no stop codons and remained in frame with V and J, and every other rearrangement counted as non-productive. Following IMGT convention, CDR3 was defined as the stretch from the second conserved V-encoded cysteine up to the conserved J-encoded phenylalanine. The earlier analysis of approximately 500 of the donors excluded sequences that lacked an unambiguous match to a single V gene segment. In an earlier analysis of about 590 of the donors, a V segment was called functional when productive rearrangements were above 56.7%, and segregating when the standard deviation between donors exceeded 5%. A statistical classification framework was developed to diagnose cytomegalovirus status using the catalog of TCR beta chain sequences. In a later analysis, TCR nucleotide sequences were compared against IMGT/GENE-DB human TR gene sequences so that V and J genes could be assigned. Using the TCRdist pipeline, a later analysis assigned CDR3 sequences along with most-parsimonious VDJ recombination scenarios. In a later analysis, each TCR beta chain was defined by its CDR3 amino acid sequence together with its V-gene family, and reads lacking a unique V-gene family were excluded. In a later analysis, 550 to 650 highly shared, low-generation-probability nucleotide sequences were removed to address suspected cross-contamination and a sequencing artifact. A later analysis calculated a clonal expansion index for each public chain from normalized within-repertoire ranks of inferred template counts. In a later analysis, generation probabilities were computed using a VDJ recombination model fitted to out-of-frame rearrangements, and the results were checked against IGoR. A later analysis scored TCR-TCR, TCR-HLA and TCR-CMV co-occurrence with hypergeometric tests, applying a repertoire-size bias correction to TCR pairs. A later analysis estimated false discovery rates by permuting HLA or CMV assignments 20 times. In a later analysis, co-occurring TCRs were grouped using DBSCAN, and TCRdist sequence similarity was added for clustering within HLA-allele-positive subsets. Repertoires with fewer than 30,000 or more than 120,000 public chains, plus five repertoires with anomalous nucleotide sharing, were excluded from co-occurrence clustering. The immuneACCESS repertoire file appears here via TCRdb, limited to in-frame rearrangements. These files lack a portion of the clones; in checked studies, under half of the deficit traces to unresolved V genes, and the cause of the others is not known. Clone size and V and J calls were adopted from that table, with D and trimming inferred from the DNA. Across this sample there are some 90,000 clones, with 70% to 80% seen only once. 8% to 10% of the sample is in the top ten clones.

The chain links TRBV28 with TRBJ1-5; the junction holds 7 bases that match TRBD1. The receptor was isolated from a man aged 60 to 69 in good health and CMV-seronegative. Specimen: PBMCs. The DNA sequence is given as TGTGCCAGCAGTTCCCAGGGGGTGGGATTCAATCAGCCCCAGCATTTT. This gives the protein CASSSQGVGFNQPQHF.